The T cell receptor (beta chain) under discussion was sequenced for a study of metastatic and nonmetastatic thyroid tumors. TCRdb reanalyzed the PCR reads with MiXCR. In the table there are some 37,000 clones, about 20% of which are singletons. Thyroid surgery was performed in patients who had received no treatment beforehand. This clone came up many times. V gave up 5 bases and J gave up 4 bases, with 14 bases separating them. The CDR3 has 14 amino acids. Sequenced input: blood. The TCR originated in a female donor with papillary thyroid cancer or a benign thyroid nodule (not recorded which). Some clones in this sample may be carry-over from other donors' samples. The gene calls are TRBV12-3 or TRBV12-4 and TRBJ2-5; no firm D call. CDR3 nucleotides: TGTGCCAGCAGTCTCGGGTGGTTCGGAGAGACCCAGTACTTC. Its translation: CASSLGWFGETQYF.